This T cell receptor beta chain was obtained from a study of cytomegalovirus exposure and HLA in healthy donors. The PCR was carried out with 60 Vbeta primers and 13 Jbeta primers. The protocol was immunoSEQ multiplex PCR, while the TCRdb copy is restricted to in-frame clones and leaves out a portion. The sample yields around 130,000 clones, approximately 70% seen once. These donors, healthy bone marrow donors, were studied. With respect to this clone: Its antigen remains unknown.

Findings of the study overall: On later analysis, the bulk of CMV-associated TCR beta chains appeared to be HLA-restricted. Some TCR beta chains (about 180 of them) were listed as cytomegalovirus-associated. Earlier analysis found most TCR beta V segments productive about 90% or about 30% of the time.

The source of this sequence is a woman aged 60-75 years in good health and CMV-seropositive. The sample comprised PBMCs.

The CDR3, as DNA: TGTGCCAGCAGCTTGGGGCAAGCGGGCTCCTACAATGAGCAGTTCTTC. Protein sequence: CASSLGQAGSYNEQFF. This chain joins TRBV7-2 and TRBJ2-1; D is possibly TRBD2 (6 bases). Per germline, CDR1 SGHTA and CDR2 FQGNSA. V lost 3 bases to trimming and J lost 0 bases, with 12 bases between them. The CDR3 is 16 amino acids.